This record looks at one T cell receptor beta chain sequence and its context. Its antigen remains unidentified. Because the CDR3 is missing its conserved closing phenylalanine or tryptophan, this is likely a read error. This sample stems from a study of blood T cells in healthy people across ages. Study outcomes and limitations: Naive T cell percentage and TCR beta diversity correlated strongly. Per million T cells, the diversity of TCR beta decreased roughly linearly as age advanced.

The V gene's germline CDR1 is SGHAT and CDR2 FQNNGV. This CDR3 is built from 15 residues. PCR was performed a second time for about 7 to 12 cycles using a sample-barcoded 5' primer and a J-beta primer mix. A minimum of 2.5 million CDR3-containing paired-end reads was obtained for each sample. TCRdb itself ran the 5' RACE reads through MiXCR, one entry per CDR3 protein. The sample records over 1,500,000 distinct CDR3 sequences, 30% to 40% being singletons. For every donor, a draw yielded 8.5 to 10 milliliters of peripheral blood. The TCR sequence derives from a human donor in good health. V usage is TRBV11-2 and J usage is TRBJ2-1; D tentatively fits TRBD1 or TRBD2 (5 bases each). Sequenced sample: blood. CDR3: CASSLGGSSYNEQFL. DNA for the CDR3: TGTGCCAGCAGCTTAGGGGGGTCCTCCTACAATGAACAGTTCCTC.